The entry below gives a single T cell receptor beta chain sequence along with its context. Study processing details: Amplified reference gene primers provided the basis for estimating nucleated cell counts. Only in-frame clones appear in the TCRdb table, and some are missing; sequencing was by immunoSEQ multiplex PCR. V and J calls and clone size are copied from that table; D and trimming were computed from the DNA. The table records approximately 120,000 clones, just under 90% of them present only once. The data were obtained in a study of blood T cell repertoires in COVID-19. The overall study: Samples of COVID-19 (acute and convalescent) were obtained from the United States, Italy and Spain. PBMCs, B-cell-depleted T cells, or T cells were the source of the cDNA or gDNA that made up the material.

V lost 6 bases to trimming and J lost 2 bases; unmatched junction nucleotides: 7. This CDR3 contains 15 residues. Germline values: CDR1 MNHEY, CDR2 SMNVEV (reference sequence). This clonotype was sampled from a human donor in a cohort sampled during active COVID-19. Sequencing was done on a sample of peripheral blood. The V call is TRBV27, the J call TRBJ1-2, with 9 bases identical to TRBD1. CDR3 region: CASSPAGQGNYGYTF. The CDR3 DNA reads as TGTGCCAGCAGCCCAGCGGGACAGGGAAACTATGGCTACACCTTC.